This T cell receptor (beta chain) was observed in a study of blood T cell repertoires in COVID-19. Turning to the study itself: The samples span acute and convalescent COVID-19 from the United States, Italy and Spain. PBMCs, B-cell-depleted T cells, or T cells were the source of the cDNA or gDNA that made up the material.

The ends were cut back, 4 bases at V and 5 bases at J, with 4 bases in the middle. CDR1 is SGHTS, CDR2 YDEGEE, per germline. This CDR3 contains 11 residues. Authors' analysis steps: Researchers report that nucleated cell counts were estimated from reference gene primer amplification. Only in-frame clones appear in the TCRdb table, and some are missing; sequencing was by immunoSEQ multiplex PCR. The V and J calls and the clone size are those of that table, but D and trimming were determined from the DNA. The profile shows 140,000 to 150,000 clones, 70% to 90% of them singletons. Seattle enrolled patients during active infection and tracked them longitudinally.

Sample: peripheral blood. The V gene is TRBV5-8, the J gene TRBJ2-1; D unclear. This TCR came from a woman aged 55-69 years with COVID-19, enrolled during active disease. The DNA of the CDR3 is TGTGCCAGCAGCATAAACAATGAGCAGTTCTTC. Its protein is CASSINNEQFF.